Listed here are 20 T cell receptor beta chains from one sample, sequenced in a study of T cells in localized non-small cell lung cancer. The assay was immunoSEQ multiplex PCR, and TCRdb's table has in-frame clones only and misses some. Found here are around 43,000 clones, around nine tenths of them singletons; the top ten hold about 3.5%. The sequencing here drew on peripheral blood, taken before any cancer treatment. The receptor set was obtained from a man aged 18-55 years with stage I lung adenocarcinoma.

The V and J genes are TRBV7-3 and TRBJ2-1; a possible D gene is TRBD2 (5 bases). The V end was cut by 1 base, the J end by 8 bases, with 15 bases between. In germline, CDR1 is SGHTA, CDR2 FQGTGA. This CDR3 comprises 15 residues. The chain's CDR3 is CASSLNGVMLDEQFF. Here the CDR3 DNA reads TGTGCCAGCAGCTTAAACGGGGTTATGCTCGATGAGCAGTTCTTC.

The rearrangement uses TRBV7-3 and TRBJ2-4; D is unclear. V was clipped by 2 bases and J by 0 bases, with 17 bases between them. CDR1 and CDR2 from the germline V gene are SGHTA and FQGTGA. The CDR3 is 18 residues long. In DNA, the CDR3 is TGTGCCAGCAGCTTACGGTACGGAAAACAACTAGCCAAAAACATTCAGTACTTC. The encoded protein is CASSLRYGKQLAKNIQYF.

The V call is TRBV14, the J call TRBJ2-5; D uncertain. The V end was cut by 0 bases, the J end by 10 bases, with 9 bases between. The CDR3 has 12 residues. Germline lookup yields CDR1 SGHDN and CDR2 FVKESK. The CDR3 bases are TGTGCCAGCAGCCAAGATCGGAGTGGCCAGTACTTC. Its translation is CASSQDRSGQYF.

Regarding this clone: Other nucleotide sequences in the sample specify the same CDR3. V usage is TRBV6-1 and J usage is TRBJ2-5; D gene uncertain. The CDR3 has 13 residues. CDR1 and CDR2 from the germline V gene are MNHNS and SASEGT. Trimming removed 4 bases at V and 2 bases at J, with 8 bases between. The CDR3: CASSGPRQETQYF. CDR3 nucleotides: TGTGCCAGCAGTGGACCTAGACAAGAGACCCAGTACTTC.

This clone has just a few counts. The chain joins TRBV19 to TRBJ1-2; the D gene is possibly TRBD1 (5 bases). Germline CDR1 and CDR2: LNHDA and SQIVND (reference sequence). The CDR3 has 14 amino acids. The V end was cut by 5 bases, the J end by 8 bases, with 18 bases between. Here the CDR3 DNA reads TGTGCCAGTAGTGACCGGGGCACTAAACGAGGCTACACCTTC. Amino acids: CASSDRGTKRGYTF.

This clone came up once. The V gene is TRBV7-2, the J gene TRBJ1-6; D uncertain. The CDR3 consists of 14 residues. The germline V gene encodes CDR1 SGHTA and CDR2 FQGNSA. The germline V and J ends were trimmed by 2 bases and 5 bases, with 7 bases remaining between them. The CDR3, as DNA: TGTACCAGCAGCTTACTCACAGATAATTCACCCCTCCACTTT. This gives the protein CTSSLLTDNSPLHF.

This chain links TRBV7-2 with TRBJ1-1; D gene unclear. The germline gives CDR1 SGHTA, CDR2 FQGNSA. The CDR3 runs 13 residues. Trimming shortened V by 5 bases and J by 1 base, and 8 bases separated the two germline ends. The CDR3 region has the DNA TGTGCCAGCAGCCTCCAGGCGAACACTGAAGCTTTCTTT. Amino acid sequence: CASSLQANTEAFF.

V usage is TRBV7-8 and J usage is TRBJ2-7; D is undetermined. The V and J ends lost 2 bases and 3 bases respectively, with 14 bases between them. The CDR3 runs 15 residues. Germline loops: CDR1 SGHVS, CDR2 FQNEAQ. CDR3 in DNA: TGTGCCAGCAGCTTAACTCGGACGGATTTCTACGAGCAGTACTTC. It codes for CASSLTRTDFYEQYF.

This sequence joins TRBV9 and TRBJ2-7; either TRBD1 or TRBD2 may fit D (5 bases each). Trimming stripped 3 bases from V and 4 bases from J, with 14 bases between. CDR1 is SGDLS and CDR2 is YYNGEE in the germline V gene. The CDR3 runs to 14 residues. CDR3 residues: CASSAGTGWYEQYF. The CDR3 DNA is TGTGCCAGCAGCGCCGGGACCGGGTGGTACGAGCAGTACTTC.

This rearrangement joins TRBV19 to TRBJ1-1; D is unresolved. CDR1 LNHDA and CDR2 SQIVND come from the germline V gene (reference sequence). This CDR3 has 14 residues. V shed 5 bases and J shed 3 bases, with 13 bases lying between them. CDR3 nucleotides: TGTGCCAGTAGTGCTGGAAGACGGGACACTGAAGCTTTCTTT. It translates to CASSAGRRDTEAFF.

Note on this clone: Other DNA sequences from this sample encode an identical CDR3 as well. The J gene is TRBJ1-1, the V gene TRBV6-5; D may be TRBD1 (5 bases). The germline gives CDR1 MNHEY, CDR2 SVGAGI. This CDR3 comprises 13 residues. The V gene lost 4 bases and the J gene lost 1 base, with 7 bases spanning the gap. The CDR3 sequence is CASSLTGNTEAFF. DNA of the CDR3: TGTGCCAGCAGTTTAACAGGGAACACTGAAGCTTTCTTT.

V usage is TRBV30 and J usage is TRBJ2-2, with D possibly being TRBD2 (5 bases). This CDR3 has 13 amino acids. Germline loops: CDR1 GTSNPN, CDR2 SVGIG (reference sequence). V was shortened by 4 bases and J by 3 bases, with 9 bases between the two germline ends. The CDR3 region is CAWTTRDTGELFF. The CDR3 nucleotides read TGTGCCTGGACCACTAGGGACACCGGGGAGCTGTTTTTT.

This rearrangement joins TRBV15 to TRBJ1-6; perhaps TRBD1 as D (5 bases). The CDR3 extends over 17 amino acids. Germline V CDR1 and CDR2: LNHNV, YYDKDF (reference sequence). Trimming removed 5 bases at V and 3 bases at J, with 17 bases between. The CDR3 sequence: CATSGGTGILYNSPLHF. The CDR3 DNA reads as TGTGCCACCAGCGGGGGAACAGGAATACTCTATAATTCACCCCTCCACTTT.

This rearrangement joins TRBV28 to TRBJ2-7; D call uncertain. Germline CDR1 is MDHEN and CDR2 is SYDVKM. This CDR3 is built from 13 residues. V was cut by 3 bases and J by 3 bases, with 9 bases left in between. The CDR3 sequence is CASSFPPNYEQYF. The CDR3 coding sequence is TGTGCCAGCAGTTTCCCCCCCAACTACGAGCAGTACTTC.

The V gene is TRBV9, the J gene TRBJ2-3, with D perhaps TRBD2 (6 bases). The germline V gene has CDR1 SGDLS and CDR2 YYNGEE. The CDR3 length is 15 residues. The V gene lost 3 bases and the J gene lost 2 bases, with 13 bases spanning the gap. The CDR3 sequence: CASSALATFTDTQYF. In DNA form, the CDR3 reads TGTGCCAGCAGCGCGCTAGCGACTTTCACAGATACGCAGTATTTT.

V usage is TRBV5-8 and J usage is TRBJ2-3, with a possible D match to TRBD1 (5 bases). Trimming shortened V by 6 bases and J by 2 bases, and 16 bases separated the two germline ends. The length of the CDR3 is 15 residues. Germline V lookup: CDR1 SGHTS, CDR2 YDEGEE. The CDR3 loop is CASNHGPGYTDTQYF. CDR3 sequence (DNA): TGTGCCAGCAACCACGGGCCAGGGTACACAGATACGCAGTATTTT.

This chain uses TRBV4-3 with TRBJ2-5; maybe TRBD1 (5 bases). Germline-derived CDR1 and CDR2 are LGHNA and YSLEER. V was pared by 1 base and J by 5 bases, with 14 bases between. This CDR3 spans 15 amino acids. The CDR3 protein is CASSQVPGNGETQYF. The CDR3 DNA follows: TGCGCCAGCAGCCAAGTCCCAGGGAATGGGGAGACCCAGTACTTC.

This chain uses TRBV19 with TRBJ2-1, with D perhaps given as TRBD1 or TRBD2 (5 bases each). Germline V gene sequence: CDR1 LNHDA, CDR2 SQIVND (reference sequence). The V end lost 6 bases, the J end lost 9 bases, and 24 bases lay between the germline ends. The CDR3 totals 16 residues. The chain's CDR3 is CASSRTGARGRSEQFF. In DNA form, the CDR3 reads TGTGCCAGTAGCCGAACCGGGGCTAGGGGTAGGAGTGAGCAGTTCTTC.

The chain employs TRBV11-1 and TRBJ2-3; D possibly corresponds to TRBD2 (7 bases). CDR1 SGHAT and CDR2 FQDESV come from the germline V gene (reference sequence). V lost 3 bases and J lost 0, with 13 bases in between. CDR3 length equals 16 residues. The chain's CDR3 is CASSLVGGASTDTQYF. CDR3 nucleotides: TGTGCCAGCAGCTTGGTAGGGGGGGCGAGCACAGATACGCAGTATTTT.

The gene calls are TRBV19 and TRBJ1-1; D unresolved. The CDR3 runs to 14 residues. Germline assignment: CDR1 LNHDA and CDR2 SQIVND (reference sequence). V lost 3 bases and J lost 1, with 9 bases in between. CDR3 nucleotides: TGTGCCAGTAGTATCTACATAACGAACACTGAAGCTTTCTTT. The encoded protein is CASSIYITNTEAFF.